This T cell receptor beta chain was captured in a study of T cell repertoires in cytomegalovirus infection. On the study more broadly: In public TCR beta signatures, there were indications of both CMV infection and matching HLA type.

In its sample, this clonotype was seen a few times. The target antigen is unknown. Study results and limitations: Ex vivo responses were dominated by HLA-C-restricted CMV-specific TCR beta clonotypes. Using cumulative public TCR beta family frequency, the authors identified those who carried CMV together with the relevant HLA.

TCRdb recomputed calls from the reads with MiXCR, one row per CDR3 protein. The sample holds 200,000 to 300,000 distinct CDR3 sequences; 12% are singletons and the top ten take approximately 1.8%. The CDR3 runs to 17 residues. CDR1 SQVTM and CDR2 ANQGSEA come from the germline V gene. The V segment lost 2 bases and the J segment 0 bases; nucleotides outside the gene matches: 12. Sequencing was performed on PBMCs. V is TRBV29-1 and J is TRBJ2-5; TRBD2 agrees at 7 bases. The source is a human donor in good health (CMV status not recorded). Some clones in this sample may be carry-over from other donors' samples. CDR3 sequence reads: CSVETGDTSADQETQYF. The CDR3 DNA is TGCAGCGTTGAAACGGGCGATACTAGCGCCGACCAAGAGACCCAGTACTTC.